The rows below give T cell receptor beta chains drawn from one sample of a study of post-analysis software for immune sequencing data. TCRdb analysed the PCR reads with MiXCR anew, one entry per CDR3 protein. Of fewer than 700,000 distinct CDR3 sequences listed, 44% are singletons. The sequenced material came from blood. Receptors were obtained from a girl under 18 with multiple sclerosis. CDR3s include the opening cysteine and the closing phenylalanine or tryptophan. The D gene is left open where the match is weak. Size values are once, few and many counts, or a class for expanded clones, and some rows have none.

v_gene	abundance	d_gene	j_gene	CDR3aa	CDR3nt
TRBV11-2	NA	NA	TRBJ1-1	CASSLPRGTNTEAFF	TGTGCCAGCAGCTTACCGAGGGGGACGAACACTGAAGCTTTCTTT
TRBV7-6	NA	NA	TRBJ2-7	CASSRDDRTYEQYF	TGTGCCAGCAGCCGTGATGACAGGACCTACGAGCAGTACTTC
TRBV5-4	NA	TRBD1	TRBJ2-7	CASSWTGKGSYEQYF	TGTGCCAGCAGCTGGACAGGGAAGGGCTCCTACGAGCAGTACTTC
TRBV20-1	NA	NA	TRBJ2-4	CSASSEAKNIQYF	TGCAGTGCTAGTTCGGAAGCCAAAAACATTCAGTACTTC
TRBV7-8	once	NA	TRBJ2-3	CASSLGGLPDTQYF	TGTGCCAGCAGCTTAGGGGGGCTTCCAGATACGCAGTATTTT
TRBV27	NA	NA	TRBJ2-7	CASKLPGTPKAYEQYF	TGTGCCAGCAAATTGCCCGGGACTCCCAAAGCCTACGAGCAGTACTTC
TRBV6-1	NA	TRBD1	TRBJ1-2	CASIQGGYNYGYTF	TGTGCCAGCATCCAAGGGGGCTACAACTATGGCTACACCTTC
TRBV6-1	NA	NA	TRBJ1-6	CASLGRGGSPLHF	TGTGCCAGTTTAGGTAGGGGGGGATCACCCCTCCACTTT
TRBV10-3	few	NA	TRBJ2-1	CAIGPDSDNEQFF	TGTGCCATCGGGCCTGACTCCGACAATGAGCAGTTCTTC
TRBV5-1	NA	TRBD1	TRBJ2-6	CASSLTGGAGANVLTF	TGCGCCAGCAGCCTAACAGGGGGCGCTGGGGCCAACGTCCTGACTTTC
TRBV7-2	NA	NA	TRBJ1-2	CASSLGSQTFNYGYTF	TGTGCCAGCAGCTTGGGGAGCCAGACTTTTAACTATGGCTACACCTTC
TRBV13	NA	NA	TRBJ2-5	CASSLAGVGQETQYF	TGTGCCAGCAGCTTGGCAGGGGTAGGTCAAGAGACCCAGTACTTC
TRBV6-7	once	TRBD2	TRBJ2-7	CASSPYGRLAGPLYEQYF	TGTGCCAGCAGTCCCTACGGACGACTAGCGGGACCCTTATACGAGCAGTACTTC
TRBV5-5	NA	TRBD1	TRBJ2-7	CASSRQGGPYEQYF	TGTGCCAGCAGCCGACAGGGGGGGCCCTACGAGCAGTACTTC
TRBV29-1	NA	TRBD2	TRBJ2-7	CSVEREGVSYEQYF	TGCAGCGTTGAGAGGGAGGGCGTCTCCTACGAGCAGTACTTC
TRBV4-1	few	TRBD2	TRBJ2-3	CASSLGRQLSTDTQYF	TGCGCCAGCAGCCTCGGGAGGCAACTTAGCACAGATACGCAGTATTTT
TRBV7-2	NA	NA	TRBJ2-1	CTSSLANGDEQFF	TGTACCAGCAGCTTAGCGAATGGGGATGAGCAGTTCTTC
TRBV5-1	NA	TRBD2	TRBJ2-5	CASSSSSGAETQYF	TGCGCCAGCAGCTCCTCTAGCGGGGCAGAGACCCAGTACTTC
TRBV10-3	few	NA	TRBJ2-7	CAISELPGNYEQYF	TGTGCCATCAGTGAGTTGCCAGGAAACTACGAGCAGTACTTC
TRBV5-1	NA	TRBD1	TRBJ2-3	CASSLLRGQVKDTQYF	TGCGCCAGCAGCTTGTTGCGAGGACAGGTAAAGGATACGCAGTATTTT
TRBV10-3	NA	NA	TRBJ2-1	CAISEAAGLGRNEQFF	TGTGCCATCAGTGAGGCGGCCGGTCTAGGGAGAAATGAGCAGTTCTTC
TRBV9	NA	NA	TRBJ2-1	CASSTRQGLNEQFF	TGTGCCAGCAGCACCAGACAGGGACTCAATGAGCAGTTCTTC
TRBV21-1	NA	NA	TRBJ2-7	CASSKGPGAGEQYF	TGTGCCAGCAGCAAAGGCCCGGGGGCTGGCGAGCAGTACTTC
TRBV11-2	NA	NA	TRBJ2-5	CASSFSGAPRETQYF	TGTGCCAGCAGCTTTAGCGGAGCCCCTAGAGAGACCCAGTACTTC
TRBV20-1	many	NA	TRBJ2-1	CSARDQPGNEQFF	TGCAGTGCTAGGGACCAACCTGGGAATGAGCAGTTCTTC
TRBV6-6	few	NA	TRBJ2-5	CASTLPGQQETQYF	TGTGCCAGCACCCTGCCTGGGCAGCAAGAGACCCAGTACTTC
TRBV28	NA	TRBD1	TRBJ1-5	CASSFPGTGVLGNQPQHF	TGTGCCAGCAGTTTCCCCGGGACAGGGGTATTGGGCAATCAGCCCCAGCATTTT
TRBV20-1	NA	NA	TRBJ1-2	CSGRADGYTF	TGCAGCGGCAGGGCCGATGGCTACACCTTC
TRBV11-3	NA	NA	TRBJ2-7	CASSPGAVGYEQYF	TGTGCCAGCAGCCCCGGCGCAGTCGGCTACGAGCAGTACTTC
TRBV3-1	NA	NA	TRBJ1-4	CASSQFLQEKLFF	TGTGCCAGCAGCCAGTTTTTACAGGAAAAACTGTTTTTT
TRBV7-2	NA	TRBD2	TRBJ2-1	CASSTGLAIYNEQFF	TGTGCCAGCAGCACGGGACTAGCGATTTACAATGAGCAGTTCTTC
TRBV7-9	NA	NA	TRBJ2-1	CASSPLQEDARDNEQFF	TGTGCCAGCAGCCCCCTTCAAGAGGACGCTAGGGACAATGAGCAGTTCTTC
TRBV12-3/TRBV12-4	NA	NA	TRBJ2-5	CASSPLGGGETQYF	TGTGCCAGCAGTCCCCTGGGGGGTGGAGAGACCCAGTACTTC
TRBV2	NA	NA	TRBJ2-1	CASGRLLYNEQFF	TGTGCCAGCGGACGCCTCCTGTACAATGAGCAGTTCTTC
TRBV12-3/TRBV12-4	few	NA	TRBJ2-7	CASSRGGSSYEQYF	TGTGCCAGCAGTAGAGGGGGAAGCTCCTACGAGCAGTACTTC
TRBV12-3/TRBV12-4	NA	TRBD1	TRBJ2-5	CASETGGIGETQYF	TGTGCCAGCGAGACAGGGGGCATAGGGGAGACCCAGTACTTC
TRBV5-5	NA	NA	TRBJ2-7	CASSRGGTDNLYEQYF	TGTGCCAGCAGCCGTGGCGGGACAGACAACCTCTACGAGCAGTACTTC